These 21 T cell receptor beta chains were sequenced from one sample in a study of vaccination and CD4 T cells after COVID-19. Treatment reported: approximately 9-day PBMC culture with coronavirus spike peptide pools or control peptides (ViraFEST assay). These receptors' targets are unknown. With the Oncomine TCR Beta short-read assay, DNA from cultured CD4+ T cells was sequenced. TCRdb fed the PCR reads into MiXCR, producing one record per CDR3 protein. The sample has under 15,000 distinct CDR3 sequences, 50% to 65% seen once. Sequencing was performed on cultured CD4+ T cells from blood, taken after SARS-CoV-2 vaccination. The origin of the receptors is a human donor with COVID-19.

The genes are TRBV21-1 and TRBJ1-1; TRBD1, the table's D call, was not compared with the DNA. TRBV21-1 is listed as a pseudogene. This CDR3 contains 17 residues. CDR3 protein: CASSKDPLFDRDGEAFF. The CDR3 bases are TGTGCCAGCAGCAAAGATCCTCTTTTCGACCGGGACGGTGAAGCTTTCTTT.

The chain couples TRBV20-1 to TRBJ1-2; 7 bases match TRBD1. V trimming: 6 bases; J trimming: 6 bases; junction bases outside the gene matches: 19. From germline, CDR1 is DFQATT and CDR2 SNEGSKA (reference sequence). The CDR3 totals 16 residues. CDR3 sequence reads: CSATDRVSQRGDGYTF. In DNA, the CDR3 is TGCAGTGCGACTGACAGGGTTTCACAGAGAGGGGATGGCTACACCTTC.

The rearrangement joins TRBV19 to TRBJ1-1; maybe TRBD1 (5 bases). The CDR3 totals 13 residues. The V end lost 0 bases, the J end lost 11 bases, and 13 bases lay between the germline ends. CDR1 LNHDA and CDR2 SQIVND come from the germline V gene (reference sequence). CDR3 residues: CASSIEPGLYAFF. CDR3 DNA sequence: TGTGCCAGTAGTATAGAGCCGGGGCTGTATGCTTTCTTT.

The chain joins TRBV6-1 to TRBJ2-3, with D hard to call. The germline gives CDR1 MNHNS, CDR2 SASEGT. The CDR3 consists of 12 residues. V shed 8 bases and J shed 4 bases, with 10 bases lying between them. CDR3 DNA sequence: TGTGCCAGCTCAGGACCGGCAGATACGCAGTATTTT. Amino acids: CASSGPADTQYF.

The chain links TRBV11-3 to TRBJ1-1; the D gene is possibly TRBD1 (6 bases). CDR1 and CDR2 from the germline V gene are SGHNT and YENEEA. Trimming pared 5 bases from V and 4 bases from J, leaving 17 bases between. The CDR3 runs to 15 residues. The CDR3 DNA reads TGTGCCAGCAGCGATTACAGGGTGACGGGCACTGAAGCTTTCTTT. Translation gives CASSDYRVTGTEAFF.

This chain joins TRBV7-6 and TRBJ2-5; possible D gene TRBD1, 6 bases. V gave up 5 bases and J gave up 5 bases, with 9 bases separating them. Germline CDR1 SGHVS, CDR2 FNYEAQ. The CDR3 consists of 12 residues. The DNA of the CDR3 is TGTGCCAGCAGCCCCCAGGGGGAGACCCAGTACTTC. This translates into CASSPQGETQYF. Combining the CDR3 with reference TRBV7-6 and TRBJ2-5 gives the whole variable domain GAGVSQSPRYKVTKRGQDVALRCDPISGHVSLYWYRQALGQGPEFLTYFNYEAQQDKSGLPNDRFSAERPEGSISTLTIQRTEQRDSAMYRCASSPQGETQYFGPGTRLLVL.

The V call is TRBV20-1, the J call TRBJ1-2; 8 bases fit TRBD1. Germline loops: CDR1 DFQATT, CDR2 SNEGSKA (reference sequence). V lost 7 bases and J lost 4; bases outside the gene matches: 8. The CDR3 runs 13 residues. The CDR3 spells CSVKTGAVYGYTF. The CDR3 region has the DNA TGCAGTGTTAAGACAGGGGCGGTCTATGGCTACACCTTC.

This chain joins TRBV19 and TRBJ1-1; D is possibly TRBD1 (5 bases). The CDR3 is 14 residues long. V dropped 0 bases and J dropped 10 bases, with 15 bases sitting between them. The germline CDR1 and CDR2 sequences are LNHDA and SQIVND (reference sequence). The CDR3 nucleotides are TGTGCCAGTAGTATAGATCGTGAGAGCGGGGGAGCTTTCTTT. Protein sequence: CASSIDRESGGAFF.

This clonotype is a singleton in its sample. This chain uses TRBV18 with TRBJ1-5; D may be TRBD1 (6 bases). The CDR3 spans 13 residues. Germline V gene lookup returns CDR1 KGHSH and CDR2 LQKENI. The V and J ends lost 3 bases and 4 bases respectively, with 7 bases between them. DNA of the CDR3: TGTGCCAGCTCACCGCAGGGGAATCAGCCCCAGCATTTT. The encoded protein is CASSPQGNQPQHF.

This clonotype counts as medium-sized. This rearrangement joins TRBV18 to TRBJ2-7; the D gene could be TRBD1 or TRBD2 (5 bases each). The germline V gene encodes CDR1 KGHSH and CDR2 LQKENI. CDR3 size: 15 residues. V dropped 3 bases and J dropped 0 bases, with 12 bases sitting between them. CDR3 amino acids: CASSPAAGGSYEQYF. The CDR3 DNA follows: TGTGCCAGCTCACCGGCTGCTGGGGGCTCCTACGAGCAGTACTTC. Looking up the rest from reference TRBV18 and TRBJ2-7 gives the full variable domain: NAGVMQNPRHLVRRRGQEARLRCSPMKGHSHVYWYRQLPEEGLKFMVYLQKENIIDESGMPKERFSAEFPKEGPSILRIQQVVRGDSAAYFCASSPAAGGSYEQYFGPGTRLTVT.

V usage is TRBV6-1 and J usage is TRBJ1-2; possibly TRBD1 for D (5 bases). V was pared by 8 bases and J by 7 bases, with 23 bases between. The CDR3 loop spans 15 amino acids. CDR1 is MNHNS, CDR2 SASEGT, per germline. Here the CDR3 reads CASCKAGTHLPGYTF. In DNA, the CDR3 is TGTGCCAGCTGCAAAGCTGGGACTCATCTCCCTGGCTACACCTTC.

The rearrangement joins TRBV6-4 to TRBJ1-2; 11 bases agree with TRBD1. V was pared by 6 bases and J by 2 bases, with 2 bases of the junction left unmatched. The germline V gene encodes CDR1 MRHNA and CDR2 SNTAGT. The CDR3 extends over 14 amino acids. The CDR3 region is CASSRDRGNYGYTF. CDR3 bases: TGTGCCAGCAGCCGGGACAGGGGGAACTATGGCTACACCTTC.

The chain carries TRBV4-3 and TRBJ2-7; possible D gene TRBD1, 6 bases. Trimming took off 3 bases at V and 0 bases at J, with 12 bases between the two ends. CDR1 is LGHNA, CDR2 YSLEER, per germline. The CDR3 spans 15 residues. The CDR3 sequence is CASSHRTDNSYEQYF. As DNA, the CDR3 is TGCGCCAGCAGCCACCGGACAGACAACTCCTACGAGCAGTACTTC.

This clonotype has only one observation. This chain links TRBV2 with TRBJ2-1; a possible D gene is TRBD2 (5 bases). V lost 8 bases, J lost 4 bases, and 12 bases lay in between. Germline loops: CDR1 SNHLY, CDR2 FYNNEI. This CDR3 region has 13 residues. CDR3 sequence: CASSGRAYNEQFF. CDR3 coding DNA: TGTGCCAGCTCCGGGCGGGCGTACAATGAGCAGTTCTTC.

This clonotype was seen only a few times. V is TRBV6-1 and J is TRBJ1-1; tentatively, D is TRBD1 (6 bases). Germline CDR1 MNHNS, CDR2 SASEGT. The CDR3 extends over 14 amino acids. V dropped 3 bases and J dropped 6 bases, with 14 bases sitting between them. CDR3 DNA: TGTGCCAGCAGTGAGTCGGGGGGCCCCCCTGAAGCTTTCTTT. It is translated as CASSESGGPPEAFF.

The chain is built from TRBV6-5 and TRBJ1-1; D is unresolved. CDR3 size: 12 residues. V was cut by 4 bases and J by 12 bases, with 15 bases left in between. The germline V gene has CDR1 MNHEY and CDR2 SVGAGI. CDR3 nucleotide sequence: TGTGCCAGCAGTTGCTCGAATGGGGATCCTTTCTTT. This codes for CASSCSNGDPFF.

V usage is TRBV20-1 and J usage is TRBJ2-3, with 9 bases lining up with TRBD2. This CDR3 comprises 17 residues. Germline V gene data show CDR1 as DFQATT and CDR2 as SNEGSKA (reference sequence). The V segment lost 6 bases and the J segment 0 bases; nucleotides outside the gene matches: 13. The CDR3 sequence: CSAPASGARLSTDTQYF. CDR3 coding DNA: TGCAGTGCCCCCGCTAGCGGGGCCCGCCTTAGCACAGATACGCAGTATTTT.

J is TRBJ1-4 and V is TRBV15; possible D gene TRBD1, 5 bases. Trimming pared 5 bases from V and 0 bases from J, leaving 10 bases between. The germline V gene has CDR1 LNHNV and CDR2 YYDKDF (reference sequence). The CDR3 length is 15 residues. CDR3 DNA: TGTGCCACCAGCGTCGGGGGTTCAACTAATGAAAAACTGTTTTTT. Translating gives CATSVGGSTNEKLFF.

V is TRBV23-1 and J is TRBJ2-5; a possible D gene is TRBD1 (5 bases). TRBV23-1 is an open reading frame, and its role is uncertain. The CDR3 spans 15 residues. V lost 0 bases, J lost 1 base, and 9 bases lay in between. As DNA, the CDR3 is TGCGCCAGCAGTCAATCTCACAGGCCCCAAGAGACCCAGTACTTC. Its protein is CASSQSHRPQETQYF.

In this sample, this clonotype turned up a few times. The chain joins TRBV10-3 to TRBJ1-5; D gene ambiguous. The CDR3 spans 13 residues. V lost 3 bases, J lost 3 bases, and 6 bases lay in between. Germline values: CDR1 ENHRY, CDR2 SYGVKD. CDR3 in DNA: TGTGCCATCAGTGAACAGCCCAATCAGCCCCAGCATTTT. This codes for CAISEQPNQPQHF.

This clonotype was recorded only once. The CDR3 DNA reads TGCAGTGCTAGTCTATGGGATACGCAGTATTTT. This sequence encodes CSASLWDTQYF. The chain links TRBV20-1 to TRBJ2-3; D call uncertain. Between the trimmed V and J ends, which lost 3 bases and 6 bases, there was a span of 7 bases. CDR3 length: 11 residues. Germline CDR1 reads DFQATT; CDR2 reads SNEGSKA (reference sequence).